These 30 T cell receptor beta chains were sequenced from one sample in a study of Tregs in tolerant kidney transplant recipients. Recipients received nonmyeloablative bone marrow transplants from related graft donors, with transient mixed chimerism. Libraries were prepared by immunoSEQ multiplex PCR; TCRdb keeps only in-frame clonotypes and omits some of them. The table lists around 50,000 clones, over 80% of them singletons, with roughly 15% in the top ten. Source: CD8+ T cells from blood (PBMCs), taken 24 months after the transplant. These receptors were obtained from a human patient who received a combined kidney and bone marrow transplant. Some T cells here may be from the graft donor.

The V gene is TRBV9, the J gene TRBJ2-7; TRBD1 matches at 9 bases. The length of the CDR3 is 14 residues. Germline assignment: CDR1 SGDLS and CDR2 YYNGEE. V was clipped by 0 bases and J by 3 bases; unmatched bases: 1. CDR3 nucleotides: TGTGCCAGCAGCGTAGGGACAGGGGACTACGAGCAGTACTTC. Its protein product is CASSVGTGDYEQYF. The full variable domain, rest sourced from reference TRBV9 and TRBJ2-7, is DSGVTQTPKHLITATGQRVTLRCSPRSGDLSVYWYQQSLDQGLQFLIQYYNGEERAKGNILERFSAQQFPDLHSELNLSSLELGDSALYFCASSVGTGDYEQYFGPGTRLTVT.

The chain recombines TRBV7-3 with TRBJ2-1; D might be TRBD1 (6 bases). The CDR3 runs 16 residues. V lost 5 bases and J lost 0, with 14 bases in between. CDR1 is SGHTA, CDR2 FQGTGA, per germline. CDR3 DNA sequence: TGTGCCAGCAGCGGGGGCGGCCTCCTCTCCTACAATGAGCAGTTCTTC. Translating gives CASSGGGLLSYNEQFF.

The rearrangement links TRBV7-9 to TRBJ2-7; TRBD2 agrees at 12 bases. After removal of 5 bases from V and 5 bases from J, the junction contained 10 bases not matched to a gene. CDR1 is SEHNR and CDR2 is FQNEAQ in the germline V gene (reference sequence). CDR3 length: 16 amino acids. This CDR3 is CASSTSTSGRIHEQYF. The CDR3 DNA reads TGTGCCAGCAGCACCTCGACTAGCGGGAGAATCCACGAGCAGTACTTC.

As DNA, the CDR3 is TGTGCCAGCGCCGGGACAGGCCACCGAATTTACTATGGCTACACCTTC. Its translation: CASAGTGHRIYYGYTF. This chain joins TRBV19 and TRBJ1-2, with 8 bases lining up with TRBD1. The V and J ends lost 9 bases and 3 bases, in that order; junction bases with no gene match: 15. The CDR3 is 16 residues long. The V gene's germline CDR1 is LNHDA and CDR2 SQIVND (reference sequence).

CDR3 in amino acids: CASSPLTNEKLFF. CDR3 bases: TGTGCCAGCAGCCCCCTCACTAATGAAAAACTGTTTTTT. This chain uses TRBV27 with TRBJ1-4; no definite D call. The CDR3 is made up of 13 amino acids. Germline CDR1 and CDR2: MNHEY and SMNVEV (reference sequence). Trimming removed 6 bases at V and 2 bases at J, with 7 bases between.

This clone occurred a few times. The chain joins TRBV27 to TRBJ2-7, with D perhaps TRBD2 (6 bases). Germline CDR1 reads MNHEY; CDR2 reads SMNVEV (reference sequence). With 2 bases removed from V and 0 bases from J, the gap between germline ends came to 11 bases. The CDR3 spans 15 residues. This chain's CDR3 is CASSLGGGGSYEQYF. Here the CDR3 DNA reads TGTGCCAGCAGTTTAGGGGGAGGCGGCTCCTACGAGCAGTACTTC.

The genes are TRBV4-3 and TRBJ2-1; D is perhaps TRBD2 (7 bases). The germline V gene encodes CDR1 LGHNA and CDR2 YSLEER. Trimming stripped 1 base from V and 4 bases from J, with 14 bases between. CDR3 length equals 16 residues. The CDR3 here is CASSQGGHGGYNEQFF. In DNA, the CDR3 is TGCGCCAGCAGCCAAGGGGGGCACGGGGGGTACAATGAGCAGTTCTTC.

This sequence joins TRBV5-4 and TRBJ2-7; a weak D match, TRBD2 (5 bases). Germline CDR1 SGHNT, CDR2 YYREEE (reference sequence). The CDR3 has 13 residues. V was cut by 5 bases and J by 3 bases, with 12 bases left in between. The chain's CDR3 is CASSPGRGYEQYF. As DNA, the CDR3 is TGTGCCAGCAGTCCTGGACGGGGCTACGAGCAGTACTTC.

This chain uses TRBV2 with TRBJ2-1, with a weak D call TRBD2 (7 bases). This CDR3 has 16 amino acids. Between the trimmed V and J ends, which lost 5 bases and 2 bases, there was a span of 16 bases. Germline CDR1 reads SNHLY; CDR2 reads FYNNEI. The CDR3 sequence is CASSLGGVTPYNEQFF. Here the CDR3 DNA reads TGTGCCAGCAGTTTAGGGGGGGTGACCCCCTACAATGAGCAGTTCTTC.

By sample share, this clone is medium-sized. The chain couples TRBV4-1 to TRBJ2-7; TRBD2 might be the D (7 bases). Germline CDR1 reads MGHRA; CDR2 reads YSYEKL. The CDR3 loop spans 14 amino acids. The V and J ends lost 4 bases and 7 bases respectively, with 17 bases between them. CDR3 sequence: CASSRQRGGGEQYF. The CDR3 DNA sequence: TGCGCCAGCAGCCGGCAAAGGGGGGGAGGGGAGCAGTACTTC.

The gene calls are TRBV19 and TRBJ2-5, with 9 bases matching TRBD1. The DNA end favors TRBJ2-7, so the J call may be wrong. Germline CDR1 reads LNHDA; CDR2 reads SQIVND (reference sequence). CDR3 length: 12 residues. In nucleotides, the CDR3 is TGTGCCAGTAGTCCACAGGGGGCCGAGCAGTACTTC. This codes for CASSPQGAEQYF.

V is TRBV6-5 and J is TRBJ1-2; D is perhaps TRBD1 (5 bases). The CDR3 is 14 residues long. Trimming removed 0 bases at V and 5 bases at J, with 10 bases between. Germline values: CDR1 MNHEY, CDR2 SVGAGI. The CDR3 region is CASSYSEGVYGYTF. The DNA for the CDR3 is TGTGCCAGCAGTTACTCGGAAGGGGTGTATGGCTACACCTTC.

This chain joins TRBV15 and TRBJ2-7; no clear D. The V gene lost 1 base and the J gene lost 1 base, with 14 bases spanning the gap. The CDR3 is made up of 16 amino acids. The germline V gene has CDR1 LNHNV and CDR2 YYDKDF (reference sequence). The CDR3 sequence is CATSRAITVNSYEQYF. CDR3 sequence (DNA): TGTGCCACCAGCAGAGCAATAACGGTAAATTCCTACGAGCAGTACTTC.

The CDR3 sequence is CASSLNGMVGPGVLYGYTF. For the CDR3, the DNA is TGCGCCAGCAGCCTAAATGGAATGGTAGGCCCGGGAGTCCTCTATGGCTACACCTTC. V and J are TRBV23-1 and TRBJ1-2; D not resolved. TRBV23-1 is an ORF for which the function is uncertain. The length of the CDR3 is 19 residues. The V end was cut by 6 bases, the J end by 4 bases, with 30 bases between.

This chain joins TRBV28 and TRBJ2-3, with a possible D match to TRBD2 (5 bases). The CDR3 extends over 14 amino acids. V lost 3 bases and J 4 bases, leaving 11 bases between the germline ends. Per the germline V gene, CDR1 is MDHEN and CDR2 is SYDVKM. As DNA, the CDR3 is TGTGCCAGCAGTTTTACTAGTGGGGCAGATACGCAGTATTTT. This sequence encodes CASSFTSGADTQYF. Together with reference TRBV28 and TRBJ2-3, the CDR3 gives the full variable domain: DVKVTQSSRYLVKRTGEKVFLECVQDMDHENMFWYRQDPGLGLRLIYFSYDVKMKEKGDIPEGYSVSREKKERFSLILESASTNQTSMYLCASSFTSGADTQYFGPGTRLTVL.

This clone was counted between two and nine times. The J gene is TRBJ1-2, the V gene TRBV27, with D possibly TRBD1 on 6 matching bases. The germline gives CDR1 MNHEY, CDR2 SMNVEV (reference sequence). The CDR3 runs to 12 residues. Trimming cost V 6 bases and J 8 bases, with 13 bases left between them. The CDR3 sequence is CASRSGAQGYTF. The DNA of the CDR3 is TGTGCCAGCAGATCAGGGGCGCAGGGCTACACCTTC.

The chain couples TRBV11-2 to TRBJ2-7, with D possibly matching TRBD1 (5 bases). The germline gives CDR1 SGHAT, CDR2 FQNNGV. The V and J ends lost 1 base and 6 bases respectively, with 10 bases between them. CDR3 length: 13 amino acids. This CDR3 is CASSLVVGREQYF. CDR3 DNA sequence: TGTGCCAGCAGCTTAGTTGTGGGGCGCGAGCAGTACTTC.

The chain combines TRBV14 with TRBJ2-7, with D perhaps TRBD1 (6 bases). The germline V gene has CDR1 SGHDN and CDR2 FVKESK. V was trimmed by 0 bases and J by 0 bases, leaving 12 bases between them. The CDR3 is 16 residues long. The DNA of the CDR3 is TGTGCCAGCAGCCAAGAAGGGACACCCAGCTCCTACGAGCAGTACTTC. Its protein product is CASSQEGTPSSYEQYF.

A note on this clone: The same CDR3 arises from other DNA sequences in this sample as well. This sequence joins TRBV27 and TRBJ2-7; 7 nucleotides agree with TRBD1. CDR3 length: 14 amino acids. V lost 3 bases to trimming and J lost 2 bases; unmatched junction nucleotides: 4. Germline CDR1 reads MNHEY; CDR2 reads SMNVEV (reference sequence). The CDR3 protein is CASSLGQGAYEQYF. The CDR3 coding sequence is TGTGCCAGCAGTTTGGGGCAGGGGGCCTACGAGCAGTACTTC.

This clone was detected once. DNA of the CDR3: TGTGCCAGCAAATTGAGGGACAGGCGGAATGAAAAACTGTTTTTT. It is translated as CASKLRDRRNEKLFF. The chain combines TRBV27 with TRBJ1-4; 8 bases are a match to TRBD1. The CDR3 runs to 15 residues. The V segment lost 7 bases and the J segment 5 bases; nucleotides outside the gene matches: 9. Germline V gene data show CDR1 as MNHEY and CDR2 as SMNVEV (reference sequence). The variable domain in full, with the rest retrieved from reference TRBV27 and TRBJ1-4, is EAQVTQNPRYLITVTGKKLTVTCSQNMNHEYMSWYRQDPGLGLRQIYYSMNVEVTDKGDVPEGYKVSRKEKRNFPLILESPSPNQTSLYFCASKLRDRRNEKLFFGSGTQLSVL.

The sample holds one count of this clone. In this CDR3 the conserved last residue, phenylalanine or tryptophan, is missing, so a read error is likely. No DNA is shown, since the ends of the CDR3 on it are uncertain; the CDR3 is the one TCRdb lists. The chain couples TRBV5-8 to TRBJ1-6. In germline, CDR1 is SGHTS, CDR2 YDEGEE. From its first to its last residue, the CDR3 has 9 amino acids. The CDR3 spells CASSFFSFL.

This clone appeared once. This chain uses TRBV6-1 with TRBJ1-2, with D maybe TRBD1 (5 bases). Germline lookup yields CDR1 MNHNS and CDR2 SASEGT. The V end lost 2 bases, the J end lost 6 bases, and 10 bases lay between the germline ends. The CDR3 extends over 13 amino acids. The CDR3 here is CASSEYGGDGYTF. CDR3 coding DNA: TGTGCCAGCAGTGAATATGGGGGGGATGGCTACACCTTC.

Worth noting for this clone: Other DNA sequences from this sample encode an identical CDR3 as well. CDR3 in amino acids: CASSLFARGPTEAFF. CDR3 nucleotides: TGTGCCAGCAGTTTATTTGCCAGGGGGCCCACTGAAGCTTTCTTT. The chain has TRBV27 and TRBJ1-1; 8 nucleotides align to TRBD1. The V gene end was trimmed by 1 base and the J gene end by 4 bases; junction bases not matched to a gene: 5. This CDR3 spans 15 amino acids. Germline V gene lookup returns CDR1 MNHEY and CDR2 SMNVEV (reference sequence).

The V call is TRBV30, the J call TRBJ2-7; the match to TRBD2 covers 7 bases. In germline, CDR1 is GTSNPN, CDR2 SVGIG (reference sequence). There are 15 residues in the CDR3. J was trimmed by 4 bases and V by 0 bases; bases with no gene match: 9. CDR3 protein: CAWSVFDGRIYEQYF. DNA of the CDR3: TGTGCCTGGAGTGTATTTGACGGGAGGATATACGAGCAGTACTTC. The full variable domain, its missing parts supplied by reference TRBV30 and TRBJ2-7, is SQTIHQWPATLVQPVGSPLSLECTVEGTSNPNLYWYRQAAGRGLQLLFYSVGIGQISSEVPQNLSASRPQDRQFILSSKKLLLSDSGFYLCAWSVFDGRIYEQYFGPGTRLTVT.

This clone occurred once. J is TRBJ1-3 and V is TRBV28; D may be TRBD1 (5 bases). Trimming took off 6 bases at V and 3 bases at J, with 12 bases between the two ends. Per germline, CDR1 MDHEN and CDR2 SYDVKM. CDR3 size: 14 residues. DNA for the CDR3: TGTGCCAGCAGGCGGGGGTGGTTTGGAAACACCATATATTTT. This encodes CASRRGWFGNTIYF.

The CDR3 coding sequence is TGTGCCAGCAGCTACGCGCACAGGGGGGTCGAAAAACTGTTTTTT. It encodes CASSYAHRGVEKLFF. This chain connects TRBV5-6 to TRBJ1-4; TRBD1 aligns across 8 bases. The CDR3 runs 15 residues. From germline, CDR1 is SGHDT and CDR2 YYEEEE. V shed 3 bases and J 8 bases; nucleotides not matched to a gene: 9.

This chain connects TRBV5-1 to TRBJ2-3; TRBD2 matches at 14 bases. The V and J ends lost 3 bases and 6 bases, in that order; junction bases with no gene match: 9. CDR3 length: 17 residues. Germline-derived CDR1 and CDR2 are SGHRS and YFSETQ. The CDR3 region is CASSSEETSGRGDTQYF. The DNA of the CDR3 is TGCGCCAGCAGCTCGGAAGAGACTAGCGGGAGGGGTGATACGCAGTATTTT.

The genes are TRBV27 and TRBJ2-7; tentative D call: TRBD1 (5 bases). Germline V gives CDR1 MNHEY, CDR2 SMNVEV (reference sequence). V gave up 10 bases and J gave up 2 bases, with 18 bases separating them. The length of the CDR3 is 14 residues. CDR3 in DNA: TGTGCCACCAAAGTGGGCAGGGTCACCTACGAGCAGTACTTC. This sequence encodes CATKVGRVTYEQYF.

Comment on this clone: The identical CDR3 is also encoded by other nucleotide sequences in the sample. The rearrangement uses TRBV4-3 and TRBJ2-7; the D gene is possibly TRBD2 (5 bases). Trimming took 2 bases from V and 4 from J, leaving 15 bases between them. This CDR3 is 15 amino acids long. CDR1 is LGHNA and CDR2 is YSLEER in the germline V gene. CDR3 coding DNA: TGCGCCAGCAGCCAAATTGTTCGAGGGAAATACGAGCAGTACTTC. Its translation: CASSQIVRGKYEQYF.

This rearrangement joins TRBV7-9 to TRBJ1-2, with D perhaps matching TRBD1 (6 bases). The ends were cut back, 1 base at V and 3 bases at J, with 12 bases in the middle. The CDR3 is 15 amino acids. The germline CDR1 and CDR2 sequences are SEHNR and FQNEAQ (reference sequence). The CDR3 DNA reads as TGTGCCAGCAGCTTAGGGACAGAATCTGACTATGGCTACACCTTC. Protein product: CASSLGTESDYGYTF.